A selection of T cell receptor beta chains follows, all from one sample in a study of blood T cell repertoires in COVID-19. The table came from immunoSEQ multiplex PCR; TCRdb's copy has only in-frame clones and leaves some out. The sample carries some 45,000 clones, about 90% recorded once. Sequencing input: peripheral blood. The receptors shown here come from a man in his fifties or sixties with active COVID-19. The CDR3 runs from the conserved cysteine through the conserved F or W. A D gene is named only where the DNA matches it firmly. Clone size is given for some rows only: seen once, a few or many times, or a class if the clone is expanded.

d_call	clone_size	v_call	j_call	cdr3_nt	cdr3_aa
.	.	TRBV19	TRBJ2-2	TGTGCCAGTACTGGACAGACAGTGGGCACCGGGGAGCTGTTTTTT	CASTGQTVGTGELFF
.	.	TRBV3-1/TRBV3-2	TRBJ1-2	TGTGCCAGCAGCCTCGACTATTATGGCTACACCTTC	CASSLDYYGYTF
.	.	TRBV6-5	TRBJ2-1	TGTGCCAGCAGGAGGGTGGGTGCCGATGAGCAGTTCTTC	CASRRVGADEQFF
TRBD1	.	TRBV2	TRBJ2-7	TGTGCCAGCAGACCGGGACAGGTTGTCGACGAGCAGTACTTC	CASRPGQVVDEQYF
TRBD1	.	TRBV11-2	TRBJ2-5	TGTGCCAGCAGCCTCAAGGCAGGGGGCTTGGAGACCCAGTACTTC	CASSLKAGGLETQYF
TRBD2	.	TRBV7-2	TRBJ2-2	TGTGCCAGCAGCCCTAGGACTAGCGTATACGGGGAGCTGTTTTTT	CASSPRTSVYGELFF
.	.	TRBV2	TRBJ1-1	TGTGCCAGCAGTGAAGCGGGACTCTCGAACACTGAAGCTTTCTTT	CASSEAGLSNTEAFF
.	.	TRBV7-9	TRBJ2-7	TGTGCCAGCAGCTTAGGGGGGACTTTCGAGCAGTACTTC	CASSLGGTFEQYF
TRBD2	.	TRBV10-3	TRBJ2-3	TGTGCCATCAGTGAGTCGGCTAGCGGGAGTGGGGATACGCAGTATTTT	CAISESASGSGDTQYF
TRBD1	.	TRBV2	TRBJ1-6	TGTGCCAGCAGTGTTGGACAGGGAAATTCACCCCTCCACTTT	CASSVGQGNSPLHF
TRBD2	.	TRBV6-6	TRBJ2-7	TGTGCCAGCAGTCTACACTCGGGTCTAGCGGGAGCCCGCGAGCAGTACTTC	CASSLHSGLAGAREQYF
.	.	TRBV11-3	TRBJ2-1	TGTGCCAGCAGCTTAGCAGGGGCGAATGAGCAGTTCTTC	CASSLAGANEQFF
.	.	TRBV30	TRBJ2-2	TGTGCCTGGTCGGGAGTAAGAGGCACCGGGGAGCTGTTTTTT	CAWSGVRGTGELFF
TRBD2	.	TRBV30	TRBJ2-3	TGTGCCTGGAGGGGAAGCGGGAAAGAGGACACAGATACGCAGTATTTT	CAWRGSGKEDTDTQYF
TRBD2	.	TRBV6-5	TRBJ2-1	TGTGCCAGCAGTTACGGCGGGAGTACCTACAATGAGCAGTTCTTC	CASSYGGSTYNEQFF
.	once	TRBV7-9	TRBJ2-5	TGTGCCAGCAGCTTAGCGGGCAGCGCCGGGAAGACCCAGTACTTC	CASSLAGSAGKTQYF
.	.	TRBV4-1	TRBJ2-3	TGCGCCAGCAGCCAGGTACCGGTAGATACGCAGTATTTT	CASSQVPVDTQYF
.	.	TRBV19	TRBJ1-3	TGTGCCAGTAGCCTACAGGGCCTGGCGACTGGAAACACCATATATTTT	CASSLQGLATGNTIYF